This TCR beta chain was obtained from a study of shared clonotypes between healthy human individuals. Study-wide context: With ages of 18 to 49, the donors were a couple of women and a few men.

This CDR3 is 15 amino acids long. The germline CDR1 and CDR2 sequences are MNHEY and SVGAGI. Only Caucasian adults living in Nashville, Tennessee served as donors. The assay was immunoSEQ multiplex PCR, and TCRdb's table has in-frame clones only and misses some. Among about 520,000 clones listed, 81% were seen once. This clonotype was obtained from a woman aged 40 to 50 in good health. Some clones in this sample may be carry-over from other donors' samples. Sequenced sample: PBMCs. The V gene is TRBV6-5, the J gene TRBJ2-5, with 9 nucleotides matching TRBD2. The end of the DNA is better explained by TRBJ2-7, so the J call may be wrong. CDR3 sequence reads: CASSYLASGKYEQYF. In nucleotides, the CDR3 is TGTGCCAGCAGTTACTTGGCTAGCGGGAAATACGAGCAGTACTTC.